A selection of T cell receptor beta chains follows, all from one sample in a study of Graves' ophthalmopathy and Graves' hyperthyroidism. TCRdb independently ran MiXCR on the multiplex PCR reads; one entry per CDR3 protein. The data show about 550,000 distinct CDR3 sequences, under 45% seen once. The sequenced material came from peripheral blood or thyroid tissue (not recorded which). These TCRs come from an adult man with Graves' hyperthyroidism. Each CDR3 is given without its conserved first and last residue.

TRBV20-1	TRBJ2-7	SARRDAYEQY
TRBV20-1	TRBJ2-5	SAGEDETQY
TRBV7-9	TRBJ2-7	ASSAGLAETNEQY
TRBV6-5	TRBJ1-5	ASSLDRTDQPQH
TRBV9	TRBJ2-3	ASSVAMRGLTDTQY
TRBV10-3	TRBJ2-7	ASSEWGGVYEQY
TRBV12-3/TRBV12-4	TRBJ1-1	ASSLGGAVRNTEAF
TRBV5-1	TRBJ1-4	ASSSTGARGEKLF
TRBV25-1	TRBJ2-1	ASSERLAGGDEQF
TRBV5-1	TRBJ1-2	ASSLIQQGGNGYT
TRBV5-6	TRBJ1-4	ASSYLQGTDEKLF
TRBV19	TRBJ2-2	ASSIATMNTGELF
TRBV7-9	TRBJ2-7	ASSPRAGQGAYEQY
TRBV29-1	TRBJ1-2	SVERGLYGYT
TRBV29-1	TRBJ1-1	SVQQGRNTEAF
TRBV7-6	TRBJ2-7	ASSDLVGEQY
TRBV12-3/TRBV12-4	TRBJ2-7	ASSSGTSGAYEQY
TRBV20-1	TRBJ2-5	SASGGGTQY
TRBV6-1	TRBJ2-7	ASREVVRDKTYEQY
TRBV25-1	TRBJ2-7	ASSAQTVYYEQY
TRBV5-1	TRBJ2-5	ASSLDGREQETQY
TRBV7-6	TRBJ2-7	ASSFRQHTGVVSYEQY
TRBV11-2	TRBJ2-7	ASSFGQTYEQY
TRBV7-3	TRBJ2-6	ASSLEDRANVLT
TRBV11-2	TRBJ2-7	ASSLSTSGEQY
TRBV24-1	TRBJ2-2	ATSALSGTGELF
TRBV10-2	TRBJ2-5	ASERTGTRETQY